The 29 T cell receptor beta chains reported below all come from one sample, sequenced in a study of T cell responses to AZD1222 COVID-19 vaccine. Some clones are missing from TCRdb's copy, which holds only in-frame ones; the method was immunoSEQ multiplex PCR. The sample contains approximately 73,000 clones, less than 90% of which appear only once. This material consisted of peripheral blood, taken on day 0 of AZD1222 vaccination. These receptors originate from an adult in good health.

This clone was observed a few times. V gene TRBV4-1 combines with J gene TRBJ1-4; TRBD1 is a possible D gene (6 bases). Germline V CDR1 and CDR2: MGHRA, YSYEKL. The V and J ends lost 1 base and 0 bases respectively, with 9 bases between them. This CDR3 contains 16 residues. The CDR3: CASSQGTVATNEKLFF. The CDR3 DNA is TGCGCCAGCAGCCAAGGGACAGTCGCAACTAATGAAAAACTGTTTTTT.

This clone was seen once. The CDR3 region has the DNA TGTGCCAGCTCACCGACCCAATCCTCGAGCTCTGGAAACACCATATATTTT. Translated: CASSPTQSSSSGNTIYF. The chain carries TRBV18 and TRBJ1-3; D is unresolved. Trimming removed 3 bases at V and 0 bases at J, with 15 bases between. Per the germline V gene, CDR1 is KGHSH and CDR2 is LQKENI. The CDR3 contains 17 residues.

This clone occurred a few times. The rearrangement joins TRBV14 to TRBJ1-4; the match to TRBD1 covers 9 bases. The CDR3 is made up of 17 amino acids. Germline lookup yields CDR1 SGHDN and CDR2 FVKESK. J lost 6 bases, V lost 4 bases, and 12 bases had no gene match. CDR3 coding DNA: TGTGCCAGCAGCCCCGGGACAGGGAATATTCGGCATGAAAAACTGTTTTTT. The encoded protein is CASSPGTGNIRHEKLFF.

The V and J genes are TRBV2 and TRBJ1-3, with 7 nucleotides matching TRBD1. V lost 5 bases, J lost 2 bases, and 6 bases stayed unmatched. Germline V gene data show CDR1 as SNHLY and CDR2 as FYNNEI. The CDR3 spans 15 residues. CDR3 bases: TGTGCCAGCAGTTGGCAGGGGGGGACTGGAAACACCATATATTTT. This sequence encodes CASSWQGGTGNTIYF.

The CDR3 sequence is CASSLPTRGNYGYTF. CDR3 nucleotide sequence: TGTGCCAGCAGTTTACCCACCAGGGGGAACTATGGCTACACCTTC. The rearrangement links TRBV28 to TRBJ1-2; 7 bases line up with TRBD1. The CDR3 is made up of 15 amino acids. V dropped 2 bases and J dropped 2; count of bases not matched to a gene: 5. Germline loops: CDR1 MDHEN, CDR2 SYDVKM.

A few counts support this clone. Here the CDR3 reads CASSPSGFPEAFF. The CDR3 DNA sequence: TGTGCCAGCTCACCATCGGGGTTCCCTGAAGCTTTCTTT. The rearrangement uses TRBV18 and TRBJ1-1; no firm D call. The V end lost 2 bases, the J end lost 6 bases, and 10 bases lay between the germline ends. The CDR3 has 13 residues. CDR1 KGHSH and CDR2 LQKENI come from the germline V gene.

V is TRBV9 and J is TRBJ2-2; 8 nucleotides agree with TRBD1. The ends lost 3 bases at V and 1 base at J; junction bases unmatched: 5. The CDR3 length is 16 residues. The germline gives CDR1 SGDLS, CDR2 YYNGEE. The chain's CDR3 is CASSATGTGNTGELFF. In nucleotides, the CDR3 is TGTGCCAGCAGCGCCACAGGGACAGGGAACACCGGGGAGCTGTTTTTT.

The J gene is TRBJ2-1, the V gene TRBV24-1; either TRBD1 or TRBD2 may fit D (5 bases each). The CDR3 contains 19 residues. Germline CDR1 and CDR2: KGHDR and SFDVKD. Trimming stripped 3 bases from V and 0 bases from J, with 20 bases between. The CDR3 sequence is CATSDTPGQALSSYNEQFF. Here the CDR3 DNA reads TGTGCCACCAGTGATACTCCGGGGCAGGCACTTAGCTCCTACAATGAGCAGTTCTTC.

This clone was seen just once. The chain has TRBV6-6 and TRBJ1-2; D may be TRBD1 (5 bases). Germline CDR1 and CDR2: MNHNY and SVGAGI (reference sequence). Trimming removed 6 bases from V and 4 bases from J, with 18 bases in between. This CDR3 is built from 15 residues. The CDR3 spells CASRSRDVGAYGYTF. As DNA, the CDR3 is TGTGCCAGCAGATCCCGGGACGTCGGAGCCTATGGCTACACCTTC.

The chain combines TRBV15 with TRBJ2-2; D is ambiguous. CDR1 LNHNV and CDR2 YYDKDF come from the germline V gene (reference sequence). This CDR3 is 14 amino acids long. Trimming pared 0 bases from V and 6 bases from J, leaving 8 bases between. The CDR3 here is CATSREVGSGELFF. The CDR3 nucleotides are TGTGCCACCAGCAGAGAAGTCGGTTCCGGGGAGCTGTTTTTT.

The rearrangement links TRBV15 to TRBJ1-3; D ambiguous. CDR1 is LNHNV and CDR2 is YYDKDF in the germline V gene (reference sequence). This CDR3 is built from 17 residues. V was shortened by 0 bases and J by 4 bases, with 16 bases between the two germline ends. CDR3 in DNA: TGTGCCACCAGCAGAGATTTCCTAGCCCGGACGGGAAACACCATATATTTT. This encodes CATSRDFLARTGNTIYF.

This clone has a single count. J is TRBJ2-7 and V is TRBV10-3; D unclear. The CDR3 loop spans 13 amino acids. Germline loops: CDR1 ENHRY, CDR2 SYGVKD. V was clipped by 0 bases and J by 3 bases, with 6 bases between them. This CDR3 reads CAISESVGYEQYF. The CDR3 DNA reads as TGTGCCATCAGTGAGTCCGTGGGCTACGAGCAGTACTTC.

The rearrangement links TRBV6-1 to TRBJ1-1; D is unclear. Germline CDR1 MNHNS, CDR2 SASEGT. Trimming removed 2 bases from V and 1 base from J, with 5 bases in between. The CDR3 runs 13 residues. The CDR3 region is CASSEKENTEAFF. CDR3 nucleotide sequence: TGTGCCAGCAGTGAAAAGGAGAACACTGAAGCTTTCTTT.

This chain links TRBV7-8 with TRBJ2-6, with 9 bases identical to TRBD2. Germline CDR1 and CDR2: SGHVS and FQNEAQ. The CDR3 spans 18 residues. V shed 3 bases and J 0 bases; nucleotides not matched to a gene: 6. CDR3 loop: CASSFNSGGSSGANVLTF. The CDR3 coding sequence is TGTGCCAGCAGCTTCAACAGCGGGGGGAGCTCTGGGGCCAACGTCCTGACTTTC.

The V and J genes are TRBV7-9 and TRBJ2-7; no clear D. V was clipped by 8 bases and J by 3 bases, with 8 bases between them. Germline V CDR1 and CDR2: SEHNR, FQNEAQ (reference sequence). The CDR3 spans 11 residues. This CDR3 is CASATYYEQYF. CDR3 DNA sequence: TGTGCCAGCGCAACTTACTACGAGCAGTACTTC.

This rearrangement joins TRBV27 to TRBJ2-7; D is perhaps TRBD1 (6 bases). Germline V gene sequence: CDR1 MNHEY, CDR2 SMNVEV (reference sequence). The CDR3 is 13 residues long. Trimming took off 5 bases at V and 1 base at J, with 9 bases between the two ends. The CDR3 protein is CASSRTVSYEQYF. The CDR3 coding sequence is TGTGCCAGCAGTCGGACAGTATCCTACGAGCAGTACTTC.

V is TRBV30 and J is TRBJ2-1; 8 positions agree with TRBD1. The CDR3 extends over 13 amino acids. CDR1 and CDR2 from the germline V gene are GTSNPN and SVGIG (reference sequence). Trimming at V came to 0 bases and at J to 14 bases, leaving 9 bases not matched to a gene. The CDR3 nucleotides read TGTGCCTGGAGTGTAACCGGACAGGGACCCAAGTTCTTC. This translates into CAWSVTGQGPKFF.

The chain joins TRBV18 to TRBJ1-5; TRBD1 agrees at 7 bases. Germline V gene data show CDR1 as KGHSH and CDR2 as LQKENI. The CDR3 extends over 15 amino acids. The ends lost 6 bases at V and 2 bases at J; junction bases unmatched: 7. For the CDR3, the DNA is TGTGCCAGCTCTCTTGACAGGGATGGCAATCAGCCCCAGCATTTT. It specifies CASSLDRDGNQPQHF.

V gene TRBV4-2 combines with J gene TRBJ2-1, with a possible D match to TRBD2 (5 bases). Trimming shortened V by 4 bases and J by 9 bases, and 19 bases separated the two germline ends. The CDR3 is 15 amino acids. Germline assignment: CDR1 LGHNA and CDR2 YNFKEQ. The CDR3 loop is CASSLNYDSVAEQFF. The CDR3 DNA sequence: TGTGCCAGCAGCCTAAATTATGATAGCGTGGCTGAGCAGTTCTTC.

The chain carries TRBV6-4 and TRBJ2-3; 11 bases fit TRBD2. V lost 2 bases, J lost 5 bases, and 6 bases stayed unmatched. This CDR3 spans 16 amino acids. In germline, CDR1 is MRHNA, CDR2 SNTAGT. The CDR3 sequence is CASSDATSGGGDTQYF. Here the CDR3 DNA reads TGTGCCAGCAGTGACGCTACTAGCGGGGGTGGAGATACGCAGTATTTT.

The chain is built from TRBV27 and TRBJ2-3; D unclear. V dropped 4 bases and J dropped 4 bases, with 12 bases sitting between them. The CDR3 has 14 residues. Germline V CDR1 and CDR2: MNHEY, SMNVEV (reference sequence). The CDR3 nucleotides read TGTGCCAGCAGTTCCCCGTCCTTCCCAGATACGCAGTATTTT. Protein product: CASSSPSFPDTQYF.

The chain recombines TRBV10-3 with TRBJ2-2; TRBD1 matches at 8 bases. V shed 6 bases and J 4 bases; nucleotides not matched to a gene: 4. The CDR3 loop spans 14 amino acids. CDR1 ENHRY and CDR2 SYGVKD come from the germline V gene. Here the CDR3 DNA reads TGTGCCATCAGCCCGGACAGGGCCACCGGGGAGCTGTTTTTT. Translating it yields CAISPDRATGELFF.

This chain joins TRBV3-1 (or the pseudogene TRBV3-2) and TRBJ2-7, with D uncertain. Trimming pared 1 base from V and 7 bases from J, leaving 17 bases between. CDR1 and CDR2 from the germline V gene are LGHDT and YNNKEL (reference sequence). The CDR3 contains 15 residues. In DNA form, the CDR3 reads TGTGCCAGCAGCCAAGTGCTAGGAGTCCGTCCGGAGCAGTACTTC. Protein product: CASSQVLGVRPEQYF.

The chain combines TRBV5-1 with TRBJ2-3; D is ambiguous. This CDR3 comprises 16 residues. V was cut by 0 bases and J by 4 bases, with 15 bases left in between. Germline V gene sequence: CDR1 SGHRS, CDR2 YFSETQ. The CDR3 nucleotides read TGCGCCAGCAGCTTGGTGGGCTATACAGTTGCAGATACGCAGTATTTT. Translating it yields CASSLVGYTVADTQYF.

This chain's CDR3 is CASSFGTGENEQYF. Written as DNA, the CDR3 is TGTGCCAGCAGCTTCGGGACAGGGGAGAACGAGCAGTACTTC. This chain joins TRBV9 and TRBJ2-7; TRBD1 matches 10 bases. The CDR3 totals 14 residues. Germline CDR1 and CDR2: SGDLS and YYNGEE. Trimming took 4 bases from V and 5 from J; bases not matched to a gene: 6.

The chain combines TRBV23-1 with TRBJ2-7; 9 bases fit TRBD1. TRBV23-1 is an ORF; its function is uncertain. The CDR3 length is 17 residues. Germline trimming cut 3 bases from V and 6 bases from J; bases unmatched to any gene: 15. The DNA of the CDR3 is TGCGCCAGCAGTCATCCGACGATGGACAGGGGTCTCCTCGAGCAGTACTTC. Protein: CASSHPTMDRGLLEQYF.

The CDR3 sequence is CASSQDPSRQFF. In nucleotides, the CDR3 is TGTGCCAGCAGCCAAGATCCGAGTAGGCAGTTCTTC. The rearrangement links TRBV4-2 to TRBJ2-1; no clear D gene. CDR3 length equals 12 residues. The germline V gene encodes CDR1 LGHNA and CDR2 YNFKEQ. Trimming pared 0 bases from V and 12 bases from J, leaving 9 bases between.

The chain is built from TRBV7-3 and TRBJ2-4, with no clear D. In germline, CDR1 is SGHTA, CDR2 FQGTGA. The CDR3 runs to 15 residues. Deletions cut 4 bases from V and 8 bases from J, with 18 bases between. CDR3 residues: CASSSPHTPRDIQYF. CDR3 DNA sequence: TGTGCCAGCAGCTCTCCACATACCCCTAGGGACATTCAGTACTTC.

The genes are TRBV5-1 and TRBJ1-1; D perhaps matches TRBD1 (6 bases). This CDR3 contains 15 residues. Trimming cost V 4 bases and J 0 bases, with 13 bases left between them. Germline V gene data show CDR1 as SGHRS and CDR2 as YFSETQ. The CDR3 DNA follows: TGCGCCAGCAGCCCCGTACAGGGTGTGAACACTGAAGCTTTCTTT. Protein: CASSPVQGVNTEAFF. The full variable domain, its missing parts supplied by reference TRBV5-1 and TRBJ1-1, is KAGVTQTPRYLIKTRGQQVTLSCSPISGHRSVSWYQQTPGQGLQFLFEYFSETQRNKGNFPGRFSGRQFSNSRSEMNVSTLELGDSALYLCASSPVQGVNTEAFFGQGTRLTVV.